The 20 T cell receptor beta chains presented below share a single source sample, sequenced in a study of blood T cell repertoires in COVID-19. Method: immunoSEQ multiplex PCR; TCRdb's copy keeps in-frame clones and lacks some. The table has around 160,000 clones, around four fifths seen once. The sequencing sample was made of peripheral blood. The receptors originated from a woman between 35 and 50 years old with active or convalescent COVID-19.

The V call is TRBV18, the J call TRBJ1-1; 9 positions agree with TRBD1. Per germline, CDR1 KGHSH and CDR2 LQKENI. The CDR3 extends over 16 amino acids. Trimming at V came to 0 bases and at J to 0 bases, leaving 2 bases not matched to a gene. The DNA for the CDR3 is TGTGCCAGCTCACCACCGGGGACAGGGCTGAACACTGAAGCTTTCTTT. Amino acids: CASSPPGTGLNTEAFF.

V and J are TRBV30 and TRBJ2-7; no clear D. The V end was cut by 2 bases, the J end by 2 bases, with 7 bases between. Germline V CDR1 and CDR2: GTSNPN, SVGIG (reference sequence). CDR3 size: 12 residues. In DNA, the CDR3 is TGTGCCTGGAGTCATCCAGCCTACGAGCAGTACTTC. This encodes CAWSHPAYEQYF.

The rearrangement joins TRBV28 to TRBJ2-2, with D uncertain. CDR1 and CDR2 from the germline V gene are MDHEN and SYDVKM. This CDR3 spans 14 amino acids. V lost 2 bases, J lost 5 bases, and 9 bases lay in between. The CDR3 nucleotides read TGTGCCAGCAGTTTAACGGGTTGGACCGGGGAGCTGTTTTTT. Encoded protein: CASSLTGWTGELFF.

The V gene is TRBV3-1 (or the pseudogene TRBV3-2), the J gene TRBJ1-4, with 12 bases lining up with TRBD1. The length of the CDR3 is 16 residues. The ends lost 3 bases at V and 3 bases at J; junction bases unmatched: 2. The germline V gene encodes CDR1 LGHDT and CDR2 YNNKEL (reference sequence). The CDR3 DNA follows: TGTGCCAGCAGCCAGGGACAGGGGGCGGCTAATGAAAAACTGTTTTTT. Translation: CASSQGQGAANEKLFF.

Details on this clone: A junction boundary mismatches the germline segment, possibly from a read error. The chain joins TRBV5-6 to TRBJ1-6; no reliable D call. The CDR3 contains 14 residues. Germline V lookup: CDR1 SGHDT, CDR2 YYEEEE. The CDR3 DNA reads TGTGCCAGCAGCTTCTGGCAGTATAATTCACCCCACCACTTT. Amino acids: CASSFWQYNSPHHF.

The chain combines TRBV5-1 with TRBJ2-3; 8 nucleotides line up with TRBD1. The CDR3 consists of 15 residues. Germline lookup yields CDR1 SGHRS and CDR2 YFSETQ. Trimming took 0 bases from V and 3 from J; bases not matched to a gene: 3. CDR3 sequence reads: CASSLGQGTTDTQYF. DNA for the CDR3: TGCGCCAGCAGCTTGGGACAGGGGACAACAGATACGCAGTATTTT.

V usage is TRBV4-1 and J usage is TRBJ2-7; 7 nucleotides match TRBD2. Germline loops: CDR1 MGHRA, CDR2 YSYEKL. The junction had 18 bases not matched to a gene; V was cut back by 1 base and J by 6 bases. The CDR3 runs 18 residues. CDR3 amino acids: CASSQAGELAGVMGEQYF. The DNA for the CDR3 is TGCGCCAGCAGCCAAGCCGGAGAACTGGCGGGAGTGATGGGCGAGCAGTACTTC.

V usage is TRBV28 and J usage is TRBJ2-7; 10 bases match TRBD1. Germline CDR1 is MDHEN and CDR2 is SYDVKM. The J segment lost 3 bases and the V segment lost 3 bases, leaving 5 bases of the junction unmatched. This CDR3 comprises 15 residues. The CDR3 nucleotides are TGTGCCAGCAGTTTCACGGGACAGGGGCTCTACGAGCAGTACTTC. Residues: CASSFTGQGLYEQYF.

This clone was seen once. The chain uses TRBV23-1 and TRBJ1-1; TRBD1 might be the D (5 bases). TRBV23-1 is an ORF; its function is uncertain. V was shortened by 1 base and J by 1 base, with 19 bases between the two germline ends. CDR3 length: 18 amino acids. DNA for the CDR3: TGCGCCAGCAGTCAATGGGCTCCGGAGGGGATCTGGAACACTGAAGCTTTCTTT. Its protein is CASSQWAPEGIWNTEAFF.

This clone was observed a single time. The rearrangement uses TRBV2 and TRBJ1-2, with D uncertain. Germline values: CDR1 SNHLY, CDR2 FYNNEI. The germline V and J ends were trimmed by 4 bases and 5 bases, with 8 bases remaining between them. The CDR3 is 12 residues long. The CDR3 DNA is TGTGCCAGCAGTGGCCGCGAGTATGGCTACACCTTC. Residues: CASSGREYGYTF.

The chain links TRBV23-1 to TRBJ2-7; 8 nucleotides align to TRBD1. TRBV23-1 is known as an ORF, though its function is uncertain. The CDR3 has 15 amino acids. Trimming at V came to 4 bases and at J to 3 bases, leaving 8 bases not matched to a gene. CDR3 amino acids: CASSPQGEIHYEQYF. CDR3 in DNA: TGCGCCAGCAGTCCACAGGGGGAGATCCACTACGAGCAGTACTTC.

This chain joins TRBV6-5 and TRBJ1-6, with D uncertain. Germline V gene data show CDR1 as MNHEY and CDR2 as SVGAGI. V gave up 2 bases and J gave up 5 bases, with 10 bases separating them. The CDR3 runs 15 residues. Here the CDR3 reads CASSYGEGNNSPLHF. CDR3 coding DNA: TGTGCCAGCAGTTACGGGGAGGGAAATAATTCACCCCTCCACTTT.

The chain combines TRBV30 with TRBJ2-2, with 9 nucleotides matching TRBD1. With 2 bases clipped from V and 4 bases from J, the junction kept 5 bases outside the gene matches. Germline V gives CDR1 GTSNPN, CDR2 SVGIG (reference sequence). The CDR3 is 15 amino acids. The CDR3: CAWSRLDRGTGELFF. CDR3 nucleotides: TGTGCCTGGAGTCGACTGGACAGGGGCACCGGGGAGCTGTTTTTT.

The chain has TRBV10-3 and TRBJ2-1; the match to TRBD1 covers 7 bases. The CDR3 totals 15 residues. Per the germline V gene, CDR1 is ENHRY and CDR2 is SYGVKD. V shed 0 bases and J 4 bases; nucleotides not matched to a gene: 3. The DNA for the CDR3 is TGTGCCATCAGTGAGTCGGGACAGATATACAATGAGCAGTTCTTC. This translates into CAISESGQIYNEQFF.

The rearrangement joins TRBV20-1 to TRBJ2-7; 9 nucleotides align to TRBD2. CDR3 length equals 14 residues. After removal of 3 bases from V and 3 bases from J, the junction contained 6 bases not matched to a gene. Germline V gene lookup returns CDR1 DFQATT and CDR2 SNEGSKA (reference sequence). Written as DNA, the CDR3 is TGCAGTGCTAGTGGGGCGGGAGGGGGCTACGAGCAGTACTTC. It specifies CSASGAGGGYEQYF.

The CDR3 DNA reads TGTGCCAGCAGTTCAGGGGGCGGCTACAATGAGCAGTTCTTC. It translates to CASSSGGGYNEQFF. V and J are TRBV13 and TRBJ2-1, with 8 positions matching TRBD1. This CDR3 comprises 14 residues. Germline lookup yields CDR1 PRHDT and CDR2 FYEKMQ (reference sequence). The V segment lost 6 bases and the J segment 3 bases; nucleotides outside the gene matches: 4. The whole variable domain, filled in from reference TRBV13 and TRBJ2-1, reads AAGVIQSPRHLIKEKRETATLKCYPIPRHDTVYWYQQGPGQDPQFLISFYEKMQSDKGSIPDRFSAQQFSDYHSELNMSSLELGDSALYFCASSSGGGYNEQFFGPGTRLTVL.

The chain couples TRBV6-5 to TRBJ1-6, with a tentative D call TRBD1 (5 bases). V gave up 7 bases and J gave up 5 bases, with 12 bases separating them. Germline CDR1 reads MNHEY; CDR2 reads SVGAGI. The CDR3 is made up of 14 amino acids. In DNA form, the CDR3 reads TGTGCCAGCACCCCGGACACCCATAATTCACCCCTCCACTTT. Encoded protein: CASTPDTHNSPLHF.

The chain joins TRBV28 to TRBJ2-1, with 7 bases fitting TRBD1. The CDR3 extends over 17 amino acids. In germline, CDR1 is MDHEN, CDR2 SYDVKM. Trimming at V came to 7 bases and at J to 0 bases, leaving 12 bases not matched to a gene. CDR3 in amino acids: CASTPSGTANSYNEQFF. The CDR3 nucleotides are TGTGCCAGCACGCCCAGTGGGACAGCCAACTCCTACAATGAGCAGTTCTTC.

V and J are TRBV7-2 and TRBJ2-5; 9 bases agree with TRBD1. The CDR3 totals 15 residues. The J segment lost 7 bases and the V segment lost 5 bases, leaving 11 bases of the junction unmatched. Germline lookup yields CDR1 SGHTA and CDR2 FQGNSA. The CDR3 region is CASSTRRQGVGTQYF. Written as DNA, the CDR3 is TGTGCCAGCAGCACACGACGACAGGGGGTAGGGACCCAGTACTTC.

V usage is TRBV14 and J usage is TRBJ1-1; 9 positions match TRBD1. CDR3 length: 16 amino acids. With 7 bases clipped from V and 1 base from J, the junction kept 10 bases outside the gene matches. CDR1 is SGHDN and CDR2 is FVKESK in the germline V gene. The CDR3 spells CASTSRGQGTNTEAFF. The CDR3 DNA sequence: TGTGCCAGCACTTCTAGAGGACAGGGGACGAACACTGAAGCTTTCTTT.